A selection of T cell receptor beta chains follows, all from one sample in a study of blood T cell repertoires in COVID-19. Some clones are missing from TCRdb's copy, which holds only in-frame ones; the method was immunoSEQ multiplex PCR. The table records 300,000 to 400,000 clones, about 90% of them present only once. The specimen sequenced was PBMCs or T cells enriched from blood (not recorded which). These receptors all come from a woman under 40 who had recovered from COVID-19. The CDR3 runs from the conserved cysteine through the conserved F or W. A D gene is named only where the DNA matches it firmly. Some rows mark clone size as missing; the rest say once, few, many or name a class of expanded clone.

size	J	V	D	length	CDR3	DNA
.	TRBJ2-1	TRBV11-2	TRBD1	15	CASSSGTASRDEQFF	TGTGCCAGCAGCTCTGGGACAGCCTCTCGGGATGAGCAGTTCTTC
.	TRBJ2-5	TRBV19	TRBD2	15	CASSITRGGGETQYF	TGTGCCAGTAGTATAACACGGGGGGGCGGTGAGACCCAGTACTTC
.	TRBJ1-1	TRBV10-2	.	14	CASSERVAVTEAFF	TGCGCCAGCAGTGAGCGTGTAGCGGTCACTGAAGCTTTCTTT
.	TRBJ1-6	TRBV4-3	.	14	CASSQGGGQGTLHF	TGCGCCAGCAGCCAAGGGGGGGGCCAGGGGACCCTCCACTTT
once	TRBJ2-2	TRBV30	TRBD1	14	CAWRGQGNTGELFF	TGTGCCTGGAGGGGACAGGGTAACACCGGGGAGCTGTTTTTT
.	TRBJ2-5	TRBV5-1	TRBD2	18	CASSLGDLAGGYGETQYF	TGCGCCAGCAGCTTGGGAGACCTAGCGGGGGGTTACGGAGAGACCCAGTACTTC
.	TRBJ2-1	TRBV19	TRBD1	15	CASSKTGAAYNEQFF	TGTGCCAGTAGTAAGACAGGGGCGGCCTACAATGAGCAGTTCTTC
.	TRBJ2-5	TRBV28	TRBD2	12	CASSPQTSIAYF	TGTGCCAGCAGTCCCCAGACTAGCATTGCGTACTTC
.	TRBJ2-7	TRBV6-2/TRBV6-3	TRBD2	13	CASSSLAKYEQYF	TGTGCCAGCAGTTCACTAGCGAAGTACGAGCAGTACTTC
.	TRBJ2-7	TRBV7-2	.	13	CASSLGSQGNSYF	TGTGCCAGCAGCTTAGGAAGCCAGGGGAACTCGTACTTC
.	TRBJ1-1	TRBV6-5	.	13	CASSPGRLVEAFF	TGTGCCAGCAGTCCAGGGAGGCTTGTTGAAGCTTTCTTT
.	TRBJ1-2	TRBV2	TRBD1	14	CASRRLTGGYGYTF	TGTGCCAGCAGGAGACTGACAGGGGGCTATGGCTACACCTTC
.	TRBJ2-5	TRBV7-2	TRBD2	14	CASSFSGMGETQYF	TGTGCCAGCAGCTTTAGCGGGATGGGGGAGACCCAGTACTTC
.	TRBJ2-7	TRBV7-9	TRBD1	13	CASSLGTGAEQYF	TGTGCCAGCAGCTTAGGGACAGGGGCCGAGCAGTACTTC
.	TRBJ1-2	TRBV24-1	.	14	CATSDSQGNYGYTF	TGTGCCACCAGTGATTCCCAGGGAAACTATGGCTACACCTTC
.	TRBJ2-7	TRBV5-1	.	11	CASSGGYEQYF	TGCGCCAGCTCGGGCGGGTACGAGCAGTACTTC
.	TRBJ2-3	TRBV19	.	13	CASSITGSDTQYF	TGTGCCAGTAGTATAACCGGGTCAGATACGCAGTATTTT
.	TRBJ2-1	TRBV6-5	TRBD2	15	CASSYSSGAYNEQFF	TGTGCCAGCAGTTACTCTAGCGGGGCATACAATGAGCAGTTCTTC
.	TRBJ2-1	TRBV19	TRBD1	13	CASRIRGLGEQFF	TGTGCCAGTAGGATCAGGGGGTTGGGTGAGCAGTTCTTC
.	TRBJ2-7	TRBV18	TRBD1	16	CASSPPGQRSSYEQYF	TGTGCCAGCTCACCACCGGGACAGCGAAGCTCCTACGAGCAGTACTTC
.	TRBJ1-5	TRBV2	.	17	CASSDRQAGYSNQPQHF	TGTGCCAGCAGTGATCGACAGGCGGGTTATAGCAATCAGCCCCAGCATTTT
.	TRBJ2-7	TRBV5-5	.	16	CASSLGRSPASYEQYF	TGTGCCAGCAGCCTGGGGCGGTCTCCGGCCTCCTACGAGCAGTACTTC
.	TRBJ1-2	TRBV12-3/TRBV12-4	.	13	CASSFFSGNGYTF	TGTGCCAGCAGTTTTTTTTCCGGGAATGGCTACACCTTC
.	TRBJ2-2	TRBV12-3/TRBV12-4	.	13	CASSPQATGELFF	TGTGCCAGCAGTCCTCAAGCAACCGGGGAGCTGTTTTTT
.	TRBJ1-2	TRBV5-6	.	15	CASSPTGTRFYGYTF	TGTGCCAGCAGCCCAACCGGGACACGCTTCTATGGCTACACCTTC
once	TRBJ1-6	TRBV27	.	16	CASSFQGSSYNSPLHF	TGTGCCAGCAGTTTTCAGGGGAGCTCCTATAATTCACCCCTCCACTTT
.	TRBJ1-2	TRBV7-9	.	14	CASSGRGFGYGYTF	TGTGCCAGCAGCGGCCGCGGGTTCGGGTATGGCTACACCTTC
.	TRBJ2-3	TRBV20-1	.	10	CATVTDTQYF	TGCGCGACAGTCACAGATACGCAGTATTTT
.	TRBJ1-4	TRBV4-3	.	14	CASSQVGANEKLFF	TGCGCCAGCAGCCAAGTAGGGGCAAACGAAAAACTGTTTTTT
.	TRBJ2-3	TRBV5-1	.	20	CASSLAGRAITPRSTDTQYF	TGCGCCAGCAGCTTGGCGGGCAGGGCCATTACACCTCGCAGCACAGATACGCAGTATTTT
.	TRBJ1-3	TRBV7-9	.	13	CASSDDRGNTIYF	TGTGCCAGCAGCGATGACAGGGGAAACACCATATATTTT
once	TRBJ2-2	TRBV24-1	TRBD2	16	CATSDPPSGGTGELFF	TGTGCCACCAGTGATCCTCCTAGCGGCGGAACCGGGGAGCTGTTTTTT
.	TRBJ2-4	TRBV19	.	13	CASRKTMSNIQYF	TGTGCCAGTAGGAAAACCATGAGCAACATTCAGTACTTC
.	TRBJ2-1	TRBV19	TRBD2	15	CASSKQRGAYNEQFF	TGTGCCAGTAGTAAACAGCGGGGAGCGTACAATGAGCAGTTCTTC
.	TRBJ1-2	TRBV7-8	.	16	CASSLRRQTTNYGYTF	TGTGCCAGCAGCTTACGTCGACAGACGACTAACTATGGCTACACCTTC
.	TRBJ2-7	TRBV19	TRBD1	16	CASSIVGQGASYEQYF	TGTGCCAGTAGTATAGTAGGACAGGGGGCCTCCTACGAGCAGTACTTC
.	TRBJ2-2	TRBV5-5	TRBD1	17	CASSRGQGVNSAGELFF	TGTGCCAGCAGCAGAGGACAGGGAGTAAATAGTGCCGGGGAGCTGTTTTTT
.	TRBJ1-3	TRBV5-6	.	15	CASGRWGLSGNTIYF	TGTGCCAGCGGCCGTTGGGGACTCTCTGGAAACACCATATATTTT
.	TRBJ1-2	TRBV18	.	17	CASSPKPAHDYPYGYTF	TGTGCCAGCTCACCAAAACCCGCCCACGACTACCCCTATGGCTACACCTTC
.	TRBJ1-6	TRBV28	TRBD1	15	CASSLGDSPNSPLHF	TGTGCCAGCAGTTTAGGGGACAGCCCCAATTCACCCCTCCACTTT
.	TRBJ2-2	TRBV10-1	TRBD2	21	CASSGGGQHPSGRPNTGELFF	TGCGCCAGCAGTGGGGGTGGTCAACACCCGAGCGGGAGACCGAACACCGGGGAGCTGTTTTTT
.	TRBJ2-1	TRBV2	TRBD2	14	CASRTSGGYNEQFF	TGTGCCAGCAGGACTAGCGGGGGTTACAATGAGCAGTTCTTC
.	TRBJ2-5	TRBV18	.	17	CASSPLGSGTFQETQYF	TGTGCCAGCTCACCCCTTGGGAGTGGTACCTTCCAAGAGACCCAGTACTTC
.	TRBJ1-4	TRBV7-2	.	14	CASSSHNRGEKLFF	TGTGCCAGCAGCTCACACAACCGGGGTGAAAAACTGTTTTTT
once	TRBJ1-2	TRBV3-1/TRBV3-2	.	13	CASSQGGVGGYTF	TGTGCCAGCAGCCAAGGGGGAGTCGGGGGCTACACCTTC
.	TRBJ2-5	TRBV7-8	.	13	CASSLQVQETQYF	TGTGCCAGCAGCTTACAGGTACAAGAGACCCAGTACTTC
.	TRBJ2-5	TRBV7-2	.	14	CASSASGAPETQYF	TGTGCCAGCAGCGCGAGTGGGGCTCCAGAGACCCAGTACTTC
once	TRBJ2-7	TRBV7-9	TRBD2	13	CASSLSGAGEQYF	TGTGCCAGCAGCCTTAGCGGGGCCGGGGAGCAGTACTTC
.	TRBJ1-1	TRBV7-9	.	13	CASSLGLSTEAFF	TGTGCCAGCAGCTTAGGCCTGAGCACTGAAGCTTTCTTT
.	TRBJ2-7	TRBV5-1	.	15	CASSLEWGPSYEQYF	TGCGCCAGCAGCTTGGAGTGGGGGCCATCCTACGAGCAGTACTTC
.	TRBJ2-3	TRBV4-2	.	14	CASSQGARGDTQYF	TGTGCCAGCAGCCAAGGAGCTAGGGGAGATACGCAGTATTTT
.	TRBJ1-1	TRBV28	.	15	CASSSNRIRERKAFF	TGTGCCAGCAGCTCCAACAGGATAAGAGAACGCAAAGCTTTCTTT